The 29 T cell receptor beta chains given below trace back to one sample, sequenced in a study of blood T cell repertoires in COVID-19. Some clones are missing from TCRdb's copy, which holds only in-frame ones; the method was immunoSEQ multiplex PCR. The data show 120,000 or so clones, around 83% seen once. Sequencing used peripheral blood. The receptors originated from a man aged 80 or over with active or convalescent COVID-19.

The CDR3 DNA follows: TGTGCCAGCAGCGGGGGCACACCTAATGAAAAACTGTTTTTT. Translating it yields CASSGGTPNEKLFF. The chain carries TRBV7-2 and TRBJ1-4; TRBD1 might be the D (6 bases). Germline assignment: CDR1 SGHTA and CDR2 FQGNSA. The ends were cut back, 5 bases at V and 3 bases at J, with 10 bases in the middle. The CDR3 runs to 14 residues.

This chain connects TRBV5-1 to TRBJ2-7, with no clear D. This CDR3 has 15 residues. Germline CDR1 reads SGHRS; CDR2 reads YFSETQ. Trimming stripped 4 bases from V and 4 bases from J, with 18 bases between. The CDR3 bases are TGCGCCAGCAGCCCCACCGCAGGCTTAGAGTACGAGCAGTACTTC. This translates into CASSPTAGLEYEQYF.

V and J are TRBV27 and TRBJ2-7, with TRBD2 as a possible D gene (6 bases). Germline lookup yields CDR1 MNHEY and CDR2 SMNVEV (reference sequence). Trimming removed 8 bases from V and 1 base from J, with 18 bases in between. This CDR3 has 15 residues. CDR3 protein: CASGRVGGMSYEQYF. The DNA of the CDR3 is TGTGCCAGCGGACGGGTCGGGGGAATGTCCTACGAGCAGTACTTC.

This sequence joins TRBV3-1 (or the pseudogene TRBV3-2) and TRBJ2-7; weak D call: TRBD1 (6 bases). The CDR3 spans 15 residues. Trimming left V 9 bases short and J 0 bases short, with 18 bases between. Germline V gene sequence: CDR1 LGHDT, CDR2 YNNKEL (reference sequence). The CDR3 DNA reads as TGTGCCAGTTCCCGTGGGGGCCTCCTCTCCTACGAGCAGTACTTC. Its translation is CASSRGGLLSYEQYF.

This rearrangement joins TRBV18 to TRBJ1-5; 11 nucleotides agree with TRBD1. CDR3 length: 15 amino acids. V dropped 6 bases and J dropped 5; count of bases not matched to a gene: 6. Germline CDR1 KGHSH, CDR2 LQKENI. CDR3 sequence (DNA): TGTGCCAGCTCTCTGGGACAGGGGGGATATCAGCCCCAGCATTTT. Translated: CASSLGQGGYQPQHF.

The chain has TRBV13 and TRBJ2-5; 8 bases agree with TRBD1. The CDR3 is 15 amino acids. From germline, CDR1 is PRHDT and CDR2 FYEKMQ (reference sequence). J lost 5 bases, V lost 1 base, and 6 bases had no gene match. CDR3: CASSLAGGKTETQYF. For the CDR3, the DNA is TGTGCCAGCAGCTTAGCAGGGGGCAAAACGGAGACCCAGTACTTC. Variable domain in full (rest from reference TRBV13 and TRBJ2-5): AAGVIQSPRHLIKEKRETATLKCYPIPRHDTVYWYQQGPGQDPQFLISFYEKMQSDKGSIPDRFSAQQFSDYHSELNMSSLELGDSALYFCASSLAGGKTETQYFGPGTRLLVL.

V and J are TRBV5-1 and TRBJ1-4, with a tentative D call TRBD1 (5 bases). The V end lost 1 base, the J end lost 4 bases, and 11 bases lay between the germline ends. Germline V gene data show CDR1 as SGHRS and CDR2 as YFSETQ. This CDR3 is 15 amino acids long. The CDR3, as DNA: TGCGCCAGCAGCTTGCGCCCCCAGGGTAATGAAAAACTGTTTTTT. Translation: CASSLRPQGNEKLFF.

This chain links TRBV6-5 with TRBJ1-4; 9 bases match TRBD1. The CDR3 runs to 16 residues. Germline CDR1 and CDR2: MNHEY and SVGAGI. Trimming took 4 bases from V and 2 from J; bases not matched to a gene: 5. The CDR3 region has the DNA TGTGCCAGCAGTTCAGGACAGGGGACGACTAATGAAAAACTGTTTTTT. Amino acids: CASSSGQGTTNEKLFF.

The chain carries TRBV11-2 and TRBJ1-2; 8 bases fit TRBD1. The CDR3 spans 14 residues. The J segment lost 7 bases and the V segment lost 1 base, leaving 5 bases of the junction unmatched. From germline, CDR1 is SGHAT and CDR2 FQNNGV. The CDR3 here is CASSLGTGGTGYTF. CDR3 sequence (DNA): TGTGCCAGCAGCTTAGGAACAGGGGGGACTGGCTACACCTTC.

This clone was picked up one time. The genes are TRBV21-1 and TRBJ2-6; TRBD1 is the table's D call and was not checked against the DNA. TRBV21-1 is a known pseudogene. The CDR3 contains 17 residues. CDR3 amino acids: CASSKGDRASGANVLTF. The CDR3 nucleotides are TGTGCCAGCAGCAAAGGGGACAGGGCGTCTGGGGCCAACGTCCTGACTTTC.

The chain carries TRBV29-1 and TRBJ2-5; possible D gene TRBD2, 5 bases. Between the trimmed V and J ends, which lost 7 bases and 4 bases, there was a span of 7 bases. Germline lookup yields CDR1 SQVTM and CDR2 ANQGSEA. This CDR3 is built from 10 residues. CDR3 residues: CSARGETQYF. The CDR3 DNA reads TGCAGCGCCCGGGGAGAGACCCAGTACTTC.

The chain combines TRBV7-6 with TRBJ2-1; possibly TRBD2 for D (6 bases). This CDR3 contains 14 residues. Germline CDR1 reads SGHVS; CDR2 reads FNYEAQ. Trimming stripped 5 bases from V and 4 bases from J, with 12 bases between. The CDR3 DNA reads TGTGCCAGCAGCCTGGGAAGCGGGTACAATGAGCAGTTCTTC. This gives the protein CASSLGSGYNEQFF.

The chain carries TRBV18 and TRBJ2-1; 11 bases match TRBD2. The CDR3 spans 15 residues. V shed 0 bases, J shed 6 bases, and the junction held 1 base outside the gene matches. CDR1 is KGHSH, CDR2 LQKENI, per germline. The CDR3 DNA reads as TGTGCCAGCTCACCACCTAGCGGGGGGGCCAATGAGCAGTTCTTC. It codes for CASSPPSGGANEQFF.

The chain links TRBV15 to TRBJ1-2; no definite D call. The CDR3 extends over 13 amino acids. Trimming cost V 0 bases and J 4 bases, with 6 bases left between them. Germline V gene lookup returns CDR1 LNHNV and CDR2 YYDKDF (reference sequence). CDR3 in amino acids: CATSRESTYGYTF. DNA of the CDR3: TGTGCCACCAGCAGAGAATCTACCTATGGCTACACCTTC. The full variable domain, in which reference TRBV15 and TRBJ1-2 provide the parts outside the CDR3, is DAMVIQNPRYQVTQFGKPVTLSCSQTLNHNVMYWYQQKSSQAPKLLFHYYDKDFNNEADTPDNFQSRRPNTSFCFLDIRSPGLGDTAMYLCATSRESTYGYTFGSGTRLTVV.

The V gene is TRBV6-6, the J gene TRBJ1-3; 9 nucleotides agree with TRBD1. Germline CDR1 and CDR2: MNHNY and SVGAGI (reference sequence). Unmatched junction bases numbered 7, after V lost 5 bases and J lost 5 bases. There are 15 residues in the CDR3. The CDR3 coding sequence is TGTGCCAGCAGTGTCACAGGGGGCGGTCGAAACACCATATATTTT. It is translated as CASSVTGGGRNTIYF.

The table lists this clone with a few counts. V and J are TRBV5-1 and TRBJ2-3; D is possibly TRBD1 (5 bases). Germline lookup yields CDR1 SGHRS and CDR2 YFSETQ. V lost 3 bases, J lost 1 base, and 15 bases lay in between. This CDR3 is 16 amino acids long. CDR3 sequence: CASSSWGRAGTDTQYF. CDR3 bases: TGCGCCAGCAGCTCGTGGGGCAGGGCCGGCACAGATACGCAGTATTTT.

This sequence joins TRBV9 and TRBJ1-1; D unclear. Germline assignment: CDR1 SGDLS and CDR2 YYNGEE. Trimming took off 3 bases at V and 3 bases at J, with 9 bases between the two ends. The CDR3 loop spans 13 amino acids. CDR3 region: CASSGTSHTEAFF. The CDR3 DNA follows: TGTGCCAGCAGCGGGACTAGTCACACTGAAGCTTTCTTT.

This sequence joins TRBV7-2 and TRBJ1-1; D is unclear. With 5 bases removed from V and 1 base from J, the gap between germline ends came to 23 bases. The CDR3 is 18 residues long. Germline CDR1 is SGHTA and CDR2 is FQGNSA. The CDR3: CASSPARHNSPANTEAFF. The CDR3 DNA sequence: TGTGCCAGCAGCCCGGCCAGGCACAACTCCCCAGCGAACACTGAAGCTTTCTTT.

This chain links TRBV7-3 with TRBJ1-6, with TRBD1 identical over 8 bases. Per germline, CDR1 SGHTA and CDR2 FQGTGA. The CDR3 runs 15 residues. With V trimmed by 4 bases and J by 6 bases, 5 bases remained unmatched. The CDR3, as DNA: TGTGCCAGCAGCTCGCAGGGGGCGGGTAATTCACCCCTCCACTTT. It translates to CASSSQGAGNSPLHF.

This chain links TRBV5-6 with TRBJ2-7; D gene uncertain. The germline gives CDR1 SGHDT, CDR2 YYEEEE. This CDR3 comprises 13 residues. V dropped 3 bases and J dropped 0 bases, with 7 bases sitting between them. The DNA of the CDR3 is TGTGCCAGCAGCTACTATAGCTCCTACGAGCAGTACTTC. It specifies CASSYYSSYEQYF.

The V call is TRBV21-1, the J call TRBJ1-5. TRBV21-1 is tagged as a pseudogene. The CDR3 extends over 14 amino acids. In DNA, the CDR3 is TGTGCCAGCAGCAAGGAGGGTAGCAATCAGCCCCAGCATTTT. Its protein is CASSKEGSNQPQHF.

This chain joins TRBV27 and TRBJ2-7; 8 nucleotides line up with TRBD1. Germline V gives CDR1 MNHEY, CDR2 SMNVEV (reference sequence). V was pared by 3 bases and J by 2 bases, with 6 bases of the junction left unmatched. The CDR3 has 15 amino acids. This CDR3 reads CASSLGDRGPYEQYF. The CDR3 DNA follows: TGTGCCAGCAGTTTGGGTGACAGGGGACCCTACGAGCAGTACTTC.

The chain couples TRBV11-3 to TRBJ1-3; D is ambiguous. The CDR3 covers 15 residues. Trimming cost V 1 base and J 3 bases, with 10 bases left between them. Germline CDR1 and CDR2: SGHNT and YENEEA. CDR3 sequence (DNA): TGTGCCAGCAGCTTAGTTTCACAGAATGGAAACACCATATATTTT. As protein: CASSLVSQNGNTIYF.

The chain combines TRBV4-3 with TRBJ2-6, with no clear D. CDR1 is LGHNA and CDR2 is YSLEER in the germline V gene. V lost 1 base to trimming and J lost 0 bases, with 4 bases between them. The CDR3 totals 15 residues. As DNA, the CDR3 is TGCGCCAGCAGCCAAGGACACTCTGGGGCCAACGTCCTGACTTTC. It is translated as CASSQGHSGANVLTF.

The chain combines TRBV27 with TRBJ1-2; weak D call: TRBD1 (6 bases). The CDR3 length is 11 residues. Germline assignment: CDR1 MNHEY and CDR2 SMNVEV (reference sequence). Trimming removed 6 bases from V and 8 bases from J, with 10 bases in between. The CDR3 bases are TGTGCCAGCAGAGGGGACACAGGCTACACCTTC. It codes for CASRGDTGYTF.

A single count supports this clone. The rearrangement joins TRBV4-3 to TRBJ2-7; a weak D match, TRBD1 (5 bases). The CDR3 is 16 amino acids. Per the germline V gene, CDR1 is LGHNA and CDR2 is YSLEER. Trimming pared 11 bases from V and 3 bases from J, leaving 26 bases between. CDR3 nucleotides: TGCGCCTCCTGGGGCCTAGACGCTCGTACCTACTACGAGCAGTACTTC. Amino acid sequence: CASWGLDARTYYEQYF.

This clone showed up just once. V is TRBV2 and J is TRBJ2-5, with D maybe TRBD2 (6 bases). Germline V gene data show CDR1 as SNHLY and CDR2 as FYNNEI. The CDR3 is 13 amino acids. Trimming stripped 4 bases from V and 5 bases from J, with 11 bases between. The CDR3 is CASSAGGEETQYF. The CDR3 DNA is TGTGCCAGCAGTGCCGGCGGGGAGGAGACCCAGTACTTC.

A single count supports this clone. V is TRBV27 and J is TRBJ1-1; D is possibly TRBD1 (6 bases). Germline CDR1 and CDR2: MNHEY and SMNVEV (reference sequence). This CDR3 has 15 amino acids. Trimming stripped 6 bases from V and 0 bases from J, with 14 bases between. The CDR3 spells CASRYNRDMNTEAFF. CDR3 in DNA: TGTGCCAGCAGATATAACAGGGACATGAACACTGAAGCTTTCTTT.

The J gene is TRBJ1-3, the V gene TRBV30; the D gene is possibly TRBD1 (6 bases). CDR1 GTSNPN and CDR2 SVGIG come from the germline V gene (reference sequence). The V end was cut by 4 bases, the J end by 4 bases, with 14 bases between. The CDR3 has 14 residues. CDR3 bases: TGTGCCTGGACCCCCCGGGACATCGGAAACACCATATATTTT. This sequence encodes CAWTPRDIGNTIYF.